This T cell receptor (beta chain) was identified in a study of blood T cell repertoires in COVID-19. About the research overall: Whether acute or convalescent, the COVID-19 samples came from the United States, Italy and Spain. PBMCs, B-cell-depleted T cells, or T cells were the source of the cDNA or gDNA that made up the material.

The V gene's germline CDR1 is LGHDT and CDR2 YNNKEL (reference sequence). The length of the CDR3 is 14 residues. Deletions cut 3 bases from V and 6 bases from J, with 14 bases between. Authors' processing steps: Estimates of nucleated cell counts were drawn from the amplification of reference gene primers. The assay was immunoSEQ multiplex PCR, and TCRdb's table has in-frame clones only and misses some. V, J and clone size are taken as reported in that table, and D and trimming were inferred from the DNA itself. Seen here are under 300,000 clones, around 90% observed once, and the top ten hold 3.7%. The sample holds a few counts of this clone.

V and J are TRBV3-1 (or the pseudogene TRBV3-2) and TRBJ1-2; D gene ambiguous. The TCR originated in a woman aged 40-49 years with acute or convalescent COVID-19. The specimen was peripheral blood. CDR3 coding DNA: TGTGCCAGCAGCCAGACTGAGGTGTTGGATGGCTACACCTTC. Amino acids: CASSQTEVLDGYTF.